This TCR beta chain was documented in a study of cytomegalovirus exposure and HLA in healthy donors. With 60 Vbeta and 13 Jbeta primers, the PCR was carried out. Assay used: immunoSEQ multiplex PCR; TCRdb lists only in-frame clones, some missing. The table shows approximately 240,000 clones, with approximately 84% occurring only once. Sequencing used PBMCs. This TCR was sampled from a woman aged 40-49 years in good health and CMV-seronegative.

This CDR3 is CASSPAPTGSNQPQHF. The CDR3 DNA sequence: TGTGCCAGCAGCCCCGCCCCCACCGGGAGCAATCAGCCCCAGCATTTT. The gene calls are TRBV7-8 and TRBJ1-5; D remains ambiguous. CDR3 length: 16 amino acids. Germline V gene data show CDR1 as SGHVS and CDR2 as FQNEAQ. V dropped 5 bases and J dropped 1 base, with 15 bases sitting between them.